What follows are 14 T cell receptor beta chains derived from one specimen sequenced in a study of blood T cell repertoires in COVID-19. Repertoires were generated with immunoSEQ multiplex PCR, while TCRdb's copy carries only in-frame clones and drops some. Seen here are approximately 100,000 clones, approximately 86% observed once, and the top ten hold approximately 10%. The sequencing sample was made of peripheral blood. These receptor sequences come from a man aged 50-59 years with acute or convalescent COVID-19.

The CDR3 spells CASSPRTAMNTEAFF. Written as DNA, the CDR3 is TGTGCCAGTAGTCCCCGGACAGCCATGAACACTGAAGCTTTCTTT. V and J are TRBV19 and TRBJ1-1, with D tentatively TRBD1 (6 bases). Germline CDR1 reads LNHDA; CDR2 reads SQIVND (reference sequence). V was clipped by 5 bases and J by 0 bases, with 13 bases between them. The CDR3 loop spans 15 amino acids.

The chain uses TRBV2 and TRBJ2-7; 10 nucleotides match TRBD1. V lost 8 bases to trimming and J lost 6 bases; unmatched junction nucleotides: 1. The CDR3 extends over 11 amino acids. Germline CDR1 reads SNHLY; CDR2 reads FYNNEI. The CDR3 spells CASRDRGEQYF. In nucleotides, the CDR3 is TGTGCCAGCCGGGACAGGGGCGAGCAGTACTTC.

In its sample, this clone was seen once. This chain links TRBV2 with TRBJ1-5, with D possibly being TRBD1 (5 bases). This CDR3 spans 12 amino acids. In germline, CDR1 is SNHLY, CDR2 FYNNEI. V was shortened by 5 bases and J by 5 bases, with 7 bases between the two germline ends. The CDR3 coding sequence is TGTGCCAGCAGTCCGACAGATCAGCCCCAGCATTTT. Translation: CASSPTDQPQHF. The whole variable domain, remainder taken from reference TRBV2 and TRBJ1-5, is EPEVTQTPSHQVTQMGQEVILRCVPISNHLYFYWYRQILGQKVEFLVSFYNNEISEKSEIFDDQFSVERPDGSNFTLKIRSTKLEDSAMYFCASSPTDQPQHFGDGTRLSIL.

This clone came up a few times. The J gene is TRBJ1-5, the V gene TRBV19, with D perhaps TRBD1 (6 bases). Per the germline V gene, CDR1 is LNHDA and CDR2 is SQIVND (reference sequence). CDR3 size: 16 residues. V lost 3 bases, J lost 0 bases, and 12 bases lay in between. CDR3 residues: CASSMGQPYSNQPQHF. The CDR3 bases are TGTGCCAGTAGTATGGGACAACCATATAGCAATCAGCCCCAGCATTTT.

The chain has TRBV19 and TRBJ1-1; D gene unclear. This CDR3 contains 16 residues. The V end lost 8 bases, the J end lost 4 bases, and 23 bases lay between the germline ends. Per germline, CDR1 LNHDA and CDR2 SQIVND (reference sequence). The CDR3 coding sequence is TGTGCCAGTCAGAGCGGGAGAGAGGGATGGGCCACTGAAGCTTTCTTT. Translating gives CASQSGREGWATEAFF.

The rearrangement links TRBV19 to TRBJ1-5, with TRBD1 matching 8 bases. The CDR3 extends over 16 amino acids. Germline CDR1 reads LNHDA; CDR2 reads SQIVND (reference sequence). V lost 8 bases to trimming and J lost 7 bases; unmatched junction nucleotides: 16. CDR3 sequence reads: CASRDRGGNTGQPQHF. DNA of the CDR3: TGTGCCAGTCGCGACAGGGGAGGAAATACAGGCCAGCCCCAGCATTTT.

The CDR3 DNA follows: TGTGCCAGCAGCCAACTTCTAGTCAATGAGCAGTTCTTC. It yields the protein CASSQLLVNEQFF. The chain recombines TRBV14 with TRBJ2-1, with D unresolved. The CDR3 runs to 13 residues. The ends were cut back, 2 bases at V and 6 bases at J, with 8 bases in the middle. Germline V lookup: CDR1 SGHDN, CDR2 FVKESK.

This clone was recorded once. This chain joins TRBV7-9 and TRBJ2-7, with D hard to call. CDR3 length: 13 amino acids. V shed 5 bases and J shed 5 bases, with 13 bases lying between them. Germline lookup yields CDR1 SEHNR and CDR2 FQNEAQ (reference sequence). CDR3 loop: CASSPTGYDEQYF. DNA for the CDR3: TGTGCCAGCAGCCCTACCGGGTACGACGAGCAGTACTTC.

The chain links TRBV7-9 to TRBJ1-1; maybe TRBD1 (6 bases). This CDR3 spans 13 amino acids. Per germline, CDR1 SEHNR and CDR2 FQNEAQ (reference sequence). Trimming took 3 bases from V and 8 from J, leaving 13 bases between them. In nucleotides, the CDR3 is TGTGCCAGCAGCTTTTTAGTACAGGGCGAAGCTTTCTTT. It translates to CASSFLVQGEAFF.

This chain links TRBV7-2 with TRBJ1-2, with D possibly matching TRBD1 (6 bases). This CDR3 has 15 residues. Germline V gives CDR1 SGHTA, CDR2 FQGNSA. V lost 5 bases and J 4 bases, leaving 17 bases between the germline ends. The CDR3 nucleotides read TGTGCCAGCAGCCCGCCCGAGGGGGAGGGCTATGGCTACACCTTC. Encoded protein: CASSPPEGEGYGYTF.

The genes are TRBV6-2 or TRBV6-3 and TRBJ1-5; a possible D gene is TRBD1 (5 bases). V lost 4 bases, J lost 1 base, and 11 bases lay in between. This CDR3 is built from 15 residues. CDR1 is MNHEY, CDR2 SVGEGT, per germline. The CDR3 DNA reads as TGTGCCAGCAGTTCAGGAGGGGCGAGCAATCAGCCCCAGCATTTT. It codes for CASSSGGASNQPQHF.

This chain joins TRBV2 and TRBJ1-4; TRBD1 matches at 8 bases. The CDR3 runs 14 residues. CDR1 SNHLY and CDR2 FYNNEI come from the germline V gene. J was trimmed by 0 bases and V by 8 bases; bases with no gene match: 2. The DNA of the CDR3 is TGTGCCAGCGGACAGGGATCAACTAATGAAAAACTGTTTTTT. This gives the protein CASGQGSTNEKLFF.

This clone showed up just once. Here the CDR3 reads CASSYQASKGNEQFF. The CDR3 DNA follows: TGTGCCAGCAGTTACCAGGCTAGCAAAGGCAATGAGCAGTTCTTC. This chain uses TRBV6-5 with TRBJ2-1; tentatively, D is TRBD2 (5 bases). This CDR3 is built from 15 residues. The V gene lost 2 bases and the J gene lost 6 bases, with 14 bases spanning the gap. Germline CDR1 and CDR2: MNHEY and SVGAGI.

The chain employs TRBV2 and TRBJ1-1; 7 bases match TRBD1. From germline, CDR1 is SNHLY and CDR2 FYNNEI. This CDR3 is 14 amino acids long. Trimming removed 4 bases from V and 4 bases from J; junction bases left unmatched: 6. CDR3 sequence (DNA): TGTGCCAGCAGTGTCTACAGGGGAAGCACTGAAGCTTTCTTT. It codes for CASSVYRGSTEAFF.